Listed here are 15 T cell receptor beta chains from one sample, sequenced in a study of blood T cell repertoires in COVID-19. Method: immunoSEQ multiplex PCR; TCRdb's copy keeps in-frame clones and lacks some. The sample holds about 61,000 clones; around 77% are singletons and the top ten take about a fifth. The specimen was peripheral blood. Receptors originate from an elderly man with active or convalescent COVID-19.

J is TRBJ2-5 and V is TRBV6-2 or TRBV6-3; D uncertain. The CDR3 length is 12 residues. Per the germline V gene, CDR1 is MNHEY and CDR2 is SVGEGT. V shed 2 bases and J shed 5 bases, with 6 bases lying between them. The CDR3 coding sequence is TGTGCCAGCAGTTACACCGGGGAGACCCAGTACTTC. It translates to CASSYTGETQYF.

This clone is a singleton in its sample. V and J are TRBV12-3 or TRBV12-4 and TRBJ2-1; D perhaps matches TRBD2 (5 bases). The V gene lost 6 bases and the J gene lost 8 bases, with 11 bases spanning the gap. The CDR3 spans 12 residues. The CDR3 loop is CASSLAEDEQFF. CDR3 coding DNA: TGTGCCAGCAGCCTAGCTGAGGATGAGCAGTTCTTC.

V and J are TRBV10-1 and TRBJ1-1; D unclear. This CDR3 is built from 15 residues. The V gene lost 5 bases and the J gene lost 4 bases, with 17 bases spanning the gap. Germline CDR1 is WNHNN and CDR2 is SYGVQD (reference sequence). The CDR3 bases are TGCGCCAGCAGTCTTGAGTCCACCGGAGGCACTGAAGCTTTCTTT. This gives the protein CASSLESTGGTEAFF.

The chain employs TRBV9 and TRBJ2-3; no clear D. This CDR3 has 15 amino acids. Trimming took 1 base from V and 6 from J, leaving 15 bases between them. Germline V gives CDR1 SGDLS, CDR2 YYNGEE. Here the CDR3 DNA reads TGTGCCAGCAGCGTAAAGCCCGGTCCACGGGATACGCAGTATTTT. Its translation: CASSVKPGPRDTQYF.

CDR3 sequence: CASSSSRFAGYTF. Here the CDR3 DNA reads TGTGCCAGCAGTTCCTCCAGGTTTGCGGGCTACACCTTC. This chain uses TRBV6-5 with TRBJ1-2; D gene unclear. V lost 4 bases, J lost 8 bases, and 14 bases lay in between. The germline V gene has CDR1 MNHEY and CDR2 SVGAGI. The CDR3 totals 13 residues.

The chain uses TRBV11-2 and TRBJ2-5; TRBD2 is a possible D gene (6 bases). Per the germline V gene, CDR1 is SGHAT and CDR2 is FQNNGV. This CDR3 is 15 amino acids long. Trimming pared 4 bases from V and 5 bases from J, leaving 17 bases between. As DNA, the CDR3 is TGTGCCAGCAGCTCCCAAGGGCTGGGGGGTGAGACCCAGTACTTC. Amino acids: CASSSQGLGGETQYF.

The chain couples TRBV10-3 to TRBJ1-5, with D uncertain. V gave up 3 bases and J gave up 4 bases, with 4 bases separating them. Germline V CDR1 and CDR2: ENHRY, SYGVKD. CDR3 size: 12 residues. CDR3 nucleotide sequence: TGTGCCATCAGTGACAGTAATCAGCCCCAGCATTTT. The encoded protein is CAISDSNQPQHF.

The V gene is TRBV28, the J gene TRBJ2-7; D is possibly TRBD2 (5 bases). Germline V gene data show CDR1 as MDHEN and CDR2 as SYDVKM. V was clipped by 7 bases and J by 1 base, with 8 bases between them. This CDR3 region has 12 residues. CDR3 sequence reads: CASTPGSYEQYF. Here the CDR3 DNA reads TGTGCCAGCACACCGGGGTCCTACGAGCAGTACTTC. Full variable domain (missing parts from reference TRBV28 and TRBJ2-7): DVKVTQSSRYLVKRTGEKVFLECVQDMDHENMFWYRQDPGLGLRLIYFSYDVKMKEKGDIPEGYSVSREKKERFSLILESASTNQTSMYLCASTPGSYEQYFGPGTRLTVT.

The chain employs TRBV5-1 and TRBJ2-5, with no clear D. Trimming pared 4 bases from V and 2 bases from J, leaving 6 bases between. The germline gives CDR1 SGHRS, CDR2 YFSETQ. This CDR3 spans 12 amino acids. The chain's CDR3 is CASSPTQETQYF. The CDR3 region has the DNA TGCGCCAGCAGCCCCACACAAGAGACCCAGTACTTC. Variable domain in full (rest from reference TRBV5-1 and TRBJ2-5): KAGVTQTPRYLIKTRGQQVTLSCSPISGHRSVSWYQQTPGQGLQFLFEYFSETQRNKGNFPGRFSGRQFSNSRSEMNVSTLELGDSALYLCASSPTQETQYFGPGTRLLVL.

The V and J genes are TRBV30 and TRBJ1-1, with D perhaps TRBD1 (6 bases). Germline CDR1 and CDR2: GTSNPN and SVGIG (reference sequence). V lost 2 bases to trimming and J lost 10 bases, with 14 bases between them. The CDR3 has 12 amino acids. The CDR3 DNA reads as TGTGCCTGGAGTAAAGGGGGAGGGTTAGCTTTCTTT. It encodes CAWSKGGGLAFF.

This clone was detected ten times or more. The chain recombines TRBV5-6 with TRBJ2-2; D gene uncertain. This CDR3 comprises 14 residues. In germline, CDR1 is SGHDT, CDR2 YYEEEE. V was shortened by 2 bases and J by 2 bases, with 7 bases between the two germline ends. CDR3 nucleotide sequence: TGTGCCAGCAGCTTCATAACTAACACCGGGGAGCTGTTTTTT. Its translation: CASSFITNTGELFF.

This chain links TRBV3-1 (or the pseudogene TRBV3-2) with TRBJ2-2, with no clear D. With 4 bases removed from V and 0 bases from J, the gap between germline ends came to 6 bases. Germline V gives CDR1 LGHDT, CDR2 YNNKEL (reference sequence). This CDR3 is 14 amino acids long. CDR3 nucleotides: TGTGCCAGCAGCCGACTTACGAACACCGGGGAGCTGTTTTTT. Protein sequence: CASSRLTNTGELFF.

The gene calls are TRBV6-5 and TRBJ1-4, with TRBD1 matching 10 bases. The V and J ends lost 6 bases and 12 bases, in that order; junction bases with no gene match: 10. There are 14 residues in the CDR3. Germline V lookup: CDR1 MNHEY, CDR2 SVGAGI. The CDR3 protein is CASRTGTGVEELFF. The CDR3 DNA is TGTGCCAGCAGGACCGGGACAGGGGTCGAGGAACTGTTTTTT.

This chain joins TRBV24-1 and TRBJ2-2; 8 positions match TRBD2. Per germline, CDR1 KGHDR and CDR2 SFDVKD. J lost 4 bases, V lost 1 base, and 10 bases had no gene match. The CDR3 length is 18 residues. The CDR3 is CATSDFGGGRLGTGELFF. The CDR3, as DNA: TGTGCCACCAGTGATTTCGGTGGCGGGAGGTTGGGCACCGGGGAGCTGTTTTTT.

This sequence joins TRBV3-1 (or the pseudogene TRBV3-2) and TRBJ1-6, with 7 bases identical to TRBD1. The length of the CDR3 is 13 residues. The trim removed 2 bases at V and 14 bases at J, leaving 6 bases unmatched. CDR1 is LGHDT, CDR2 YNNKEL, per germline (reference sequence). The CDR3 sequence is CASSQQTGTTLHF. CDR3 DNA: TGTGCCAGCAGCCAACAGACAGGGACGACCCTCCACTTT.